The T cell receptor beta chain under discussion was sequenced for a study of blood T cells in healthy people across ages (dated by TCRdb to 2015 to 2017). In terms of the full investigation: Template switching captured roughly one uniquely barcoded TCR beta cDNA molecule per two T cells in model experiments. The study measured age-related changes in TCR beta repertoire diversity using deep sequencing normalized with unique cDNA molecular identifiers. The donors were divided into four age groups: young (average around 15 years), middle-aged (approximately 41), aged (approximately 62) and long-lived (roughly 86). Donors of different ages were randomly distributed across sequencing lanes to avoid experimental bias. For two donors (one aged 18 to 30 and one aged 80 or older), the study analyzed two additional independent replicas of 1 million unique cDNA reads from the same blood draw. What the work shows at the level of the full study, not this receptor alone: A strong correlation was found between observed TCR beta diversity and the percentage of naive T cells measured by flow cytometry. As age increased, observed TCR beta diversity per million T cells dropped in a roughly linear way, and a significant reduction was already evident by age 40. Compared with the aged group, the long-lived group had more naive CD4+ T cells, fewer expanded clones and increased TCR diversity, a pattern suggesting age selection. Because the CMV infection status of the donors was unknown, age-related changes in expanded clonotypes may potentially have been confounded. Bulk unsorted PBMC profiling prevented conclusive comparison of naive and antigen-experienced compartments. Estimates of total diversity based on one million sequenced T cells were regarded as lower bounds and as underestimates.

Ends trimmed: V by 8 bases, J by 5 bases; bases unmatched to a gene: 9. CDR1 LNHNV and CDR2 YYDKDF were looked up in the germline V gene (reference sequence). The cysteine opens and the phenylalanine closes a CDR3 of 14 amino acids. The sequence is cut down to CDR3 DNA, 42 bases in frame from base 1. The library was generated by 5' RACE. The data were produced on an Illumina HiSeq 2500. A second PCR of roughly 6 to 11 cycles was run with a J-beta primer mix and a sample-barcoded 5' primer. A unique molecular identifier was introduced onto each TCR beta cDNA molecule by a template-switch 5' adaptor carrying 12 random nucleotides. Each sample yielded at least 2.5 million CDR3-containing paired-end reads. First-strand cDNA synthesis was performed from all RNA using the Mint cDNA synthesis kit, with priming by a TRBC-specific oligonucleotide. Following uracil-DNA glycosylase treatment, a first 18-cycle PCR with universal primers M1SS and BC2_uni_R was performed on all cDNA. In the authors' own workflow: For normalization, 1 million high-quality reads, each with a distinct molecular identifier, were randomly selected from each sample. Instead of being binned into consensus sequences, reads that shared molecular identifiers were thrown out. MiTCR, run with a Q25 quality threshold and the strictest error-elimination algorithm, handled CDR3 identification, clonotype clustering and error correction. Lower-bound total TCR beta diversity was estimated with a nonparametric unseen species model using Euler transformation. Through fastp at Q25 and MiXCR, TCRdb rebuilt clones from the public reads, retaining in-frame beta chains. Identical CDR3 protein sequences are pooled into one entry, listed with their most common genes and DNA. Here the V and J calls rest on TCRdb's processing, not on the authors' analysis. This sample gives about 2 million distinct CDR3 sequences in total; roughly 49% of them show up just once. The ten largest clones add up to less than 2.5% of the sample.

Donors were under 40 systemically healthy Caucasian individuals from Russia aged roughly 6 to 90 years. About 9.8 milliliters of peripheral blood were drawn from each donor into EDTA-treated Vacutainer tubes. PBMCs were isolated by Ficoll-Paque density-gradient centrifugation, with at least 6.5 million obtained per sample. Total RNA was extracted from PBMCs with Trizol reagent, with at least 5 micrograms obtained per sample. Naive CD45RAhigh/CD27high T cell percentages were measured by flow cytometry on a PBMC aliquot from every donor. This clonotype has more than one count but fewer than ten. Its target antigen remains unknown. No quality values exist for individual bases; no much larger clone is one base distant.

This receptor was taken from a middle-aged woman in good health. The sequence is built from TRBV15 and TRBJ2-5, with 9 bases matching TRBD2. Sequences were obtained from blood. The CDR3 amino acid sequence is: CATEGTSREETQYF. The DNA sequence is TGTGCCACCGAAGGGACTAGCCGCGAGGAGACCCAGTACTTC.